The following is a TCR beta chain sequence with its context. What it binds is unknown. Libraries were prepared by immunoSEQ multiplex PCR; TCRdb keeps only in-frame clonotypes and omits some of them. The data contain 45,000 to 50,000 clones, more than 60% of them seen just once; the ten biggest clones take up around 9.3%. The V and J ends lost 3 bases and 7 bases, in that order; junction bases with no gene match: 4. The germline gives CDR1 SQVTM, CDR2 ANQGSEA. The CDR3 is made up of 13 amino acids. The data belong to a study of T cells in tumors after PD-1 blockade. Study context: Some patients also took daily vismodegib 150 mg during anti-PD-1 treatment.

The study's findings and limits: Roughly 40% of tumor TCR clonotypes were also found in blood.

Sequenced material: PBMCs, taken before anti-PD-1 therapy. V and J are TRBV29-1 and TRBJ1-5, with 9 bases that match TRBD1. The TCR comes from a human donor with advanced basal cell or squamous cell carcinoma (not recorded which). CDR3 residues: CSVEADRGQPQHF. The CDR3 bases are TGCAGCGTTGAGGCGGACAGGGGACAGCCCCAGCATTTT. The complete variable domain, with remaining parts taken from reference TRBV29-1 and TRBJ1-5, reads SAVISQKPSRDICQRGTSLTIQCQVDSQVTMMFWYRQQPGQSLTLIATANQGSEATYESGFVIDKFPISRPNLTFSTLTVSNMSPEDSSIYLCSVEADRGQPQHFGDGTRLSIL.